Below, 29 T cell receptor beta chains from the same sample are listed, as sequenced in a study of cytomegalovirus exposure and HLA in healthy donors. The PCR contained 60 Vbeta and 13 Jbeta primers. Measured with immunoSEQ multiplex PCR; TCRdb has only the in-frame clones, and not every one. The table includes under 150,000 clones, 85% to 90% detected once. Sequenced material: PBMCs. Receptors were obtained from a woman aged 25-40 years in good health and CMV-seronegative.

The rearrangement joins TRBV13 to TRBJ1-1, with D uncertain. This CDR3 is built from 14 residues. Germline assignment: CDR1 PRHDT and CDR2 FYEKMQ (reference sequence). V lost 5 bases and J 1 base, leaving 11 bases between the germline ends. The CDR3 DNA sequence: TGTGCCAGCAGCACAATTCACAGGAACACTGAAGCTTTCTTT. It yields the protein CASSTIHRNTEAFF.

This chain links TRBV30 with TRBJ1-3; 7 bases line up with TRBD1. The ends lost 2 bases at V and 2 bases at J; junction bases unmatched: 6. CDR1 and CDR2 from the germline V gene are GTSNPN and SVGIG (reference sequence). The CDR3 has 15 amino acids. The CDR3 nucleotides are TGTGCCTGGAGTCCGGGACAGACTCCTGGAAACACCATATATTTT. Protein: CAWSPGQTPGNTIYF.

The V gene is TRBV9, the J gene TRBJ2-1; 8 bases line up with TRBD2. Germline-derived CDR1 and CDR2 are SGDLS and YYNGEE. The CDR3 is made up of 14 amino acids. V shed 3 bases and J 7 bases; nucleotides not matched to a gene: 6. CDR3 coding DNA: TGTGCCAGCAGCGCAGCGGGAGCGATAAATGAGCAGTTCTTC. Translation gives CASSAAGAINEQFF.

The CDR3 protein is CAWSVGGNTDTQYF. CDR3 sequence (DNA): TGTGCCTGGAGTGTCGGAGGGAACACAGATACGCAGTATTTT. The J gene is TRBJ2-3, the V gene TRBV30; D perhaps matches TRBD2 (6 bases). From germline, CDR1 is GTSNPN and CDR2 SVGIG (reference sequence). V lost 0 bases, J lost 2 bases, and 9 bases lay in between. CDR3 length: 14 amino acids.

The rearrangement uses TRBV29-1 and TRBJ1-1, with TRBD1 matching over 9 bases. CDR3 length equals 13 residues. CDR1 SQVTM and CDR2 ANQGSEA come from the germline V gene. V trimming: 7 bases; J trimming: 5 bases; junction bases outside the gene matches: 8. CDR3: CSGAGTGRTEAFF. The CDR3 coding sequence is TGCAGCGGAGCCGGGACAGGGAGAACTGAAGCTTTCTTT.

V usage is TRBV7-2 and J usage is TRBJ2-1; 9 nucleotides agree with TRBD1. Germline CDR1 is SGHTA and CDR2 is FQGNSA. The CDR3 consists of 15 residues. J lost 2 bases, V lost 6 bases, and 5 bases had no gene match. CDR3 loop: CASSSGQGPYNEQFF. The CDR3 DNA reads TGTGCCAGCAGTTCGGGACAGGGCCCCTACAATGAGCAGTTCTTC.

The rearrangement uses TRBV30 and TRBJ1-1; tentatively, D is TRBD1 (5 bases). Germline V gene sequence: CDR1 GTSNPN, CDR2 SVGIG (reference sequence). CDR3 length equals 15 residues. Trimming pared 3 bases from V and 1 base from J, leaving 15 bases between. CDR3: CAWRGAGVGNTEAFF. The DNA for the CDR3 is TGTGCCTGGAGGGGAGCGGGGGTGGGGAACACTGAAGCTTTCTTT. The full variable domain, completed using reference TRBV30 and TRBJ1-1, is SQTIHQWPATLVQPVGSPLSLECTVEGTSNPNLYWYRQAAGRGLQLLFYSVGIGQISSEVPQNLSASRPQDRQFILSSKKLLLSDSGFYLCAWRGAGVGNTEAFFGQGTRLTVV.

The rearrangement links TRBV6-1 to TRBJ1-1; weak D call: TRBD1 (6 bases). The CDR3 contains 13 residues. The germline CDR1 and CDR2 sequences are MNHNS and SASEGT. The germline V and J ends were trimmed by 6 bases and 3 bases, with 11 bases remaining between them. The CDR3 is CASRTDSYTEAFF. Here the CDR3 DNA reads TGTGCCAGCAGGACGGACAGTTACACTGAAGCTTTCTTT.

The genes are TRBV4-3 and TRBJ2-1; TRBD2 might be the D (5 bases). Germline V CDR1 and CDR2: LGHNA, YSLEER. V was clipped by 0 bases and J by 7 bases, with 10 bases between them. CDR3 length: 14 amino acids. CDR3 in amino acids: CASSQDWESNEQFF. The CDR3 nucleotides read TGCGCCAGCAGCCAAGATTGGGAGAGTAATGAGCAGTTCTTC.

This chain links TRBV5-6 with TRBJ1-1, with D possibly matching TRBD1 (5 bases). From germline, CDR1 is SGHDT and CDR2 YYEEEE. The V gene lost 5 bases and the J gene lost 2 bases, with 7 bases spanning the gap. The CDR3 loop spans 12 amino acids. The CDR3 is CASRTVNTEAFF. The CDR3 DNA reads TGTGCCAGCAGGACAGTTAACACTGAAGCTTTCTTT.

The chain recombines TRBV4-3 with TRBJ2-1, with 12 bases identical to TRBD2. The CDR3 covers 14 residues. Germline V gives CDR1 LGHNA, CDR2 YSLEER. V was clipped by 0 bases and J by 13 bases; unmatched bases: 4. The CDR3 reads CASSQDTSGRIQFF. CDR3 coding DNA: TGCGCCAGCAGCCAAGATACTAGCGGGAGGATCCAGTTCTTC.

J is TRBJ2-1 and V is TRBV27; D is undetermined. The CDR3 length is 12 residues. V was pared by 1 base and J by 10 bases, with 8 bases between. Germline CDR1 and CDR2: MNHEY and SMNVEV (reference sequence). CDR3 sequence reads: CASSLYSGEQFF. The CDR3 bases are TGTGCCAGCAGTTTATACTCCGGGGAGCAGTTCTTC.

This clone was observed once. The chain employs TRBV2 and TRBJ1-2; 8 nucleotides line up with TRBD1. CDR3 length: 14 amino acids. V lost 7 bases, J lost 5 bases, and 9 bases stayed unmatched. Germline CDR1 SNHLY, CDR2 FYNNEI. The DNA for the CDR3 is TGTGCCAGCACTACTCCGGGACAGGCATATGGCTACACCTTC. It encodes CASTTPGQAYGYTF.

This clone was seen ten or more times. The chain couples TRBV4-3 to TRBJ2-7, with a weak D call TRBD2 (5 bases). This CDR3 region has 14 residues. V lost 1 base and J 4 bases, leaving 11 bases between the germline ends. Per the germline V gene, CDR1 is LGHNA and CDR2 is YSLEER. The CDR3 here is CASSQGTGKYEQYF. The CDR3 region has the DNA TGCGCCAGCAGCCAAGGGACTGGGAAATACGAGCAGTACTTC.

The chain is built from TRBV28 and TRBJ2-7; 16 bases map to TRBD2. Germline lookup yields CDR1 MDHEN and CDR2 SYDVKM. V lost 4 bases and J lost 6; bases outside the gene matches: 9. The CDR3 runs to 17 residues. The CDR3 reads CASSSPGLAGGVVEQYF. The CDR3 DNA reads TGTGCCAGCAGTTCACCGGGACTAGCGGGAGGGGTCGTCGAGCAGTACTTC.

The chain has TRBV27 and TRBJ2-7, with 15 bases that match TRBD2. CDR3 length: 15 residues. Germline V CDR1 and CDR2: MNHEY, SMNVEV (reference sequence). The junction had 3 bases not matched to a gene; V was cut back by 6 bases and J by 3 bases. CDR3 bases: TGTGCCAGCAGGGGACTAGCGGGAGGCGACTACGAGCAGTACTTC. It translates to CASRGLAGGDYEQYF.

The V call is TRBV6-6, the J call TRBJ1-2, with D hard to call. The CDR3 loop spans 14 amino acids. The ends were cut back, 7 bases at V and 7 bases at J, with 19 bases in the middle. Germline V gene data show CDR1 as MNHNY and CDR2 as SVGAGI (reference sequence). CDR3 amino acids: CASTERVQGSGYTF. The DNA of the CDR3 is TGTGCCAGCACCGAGCGGGTCCAAGGAAGTGGCTACACCTTC.

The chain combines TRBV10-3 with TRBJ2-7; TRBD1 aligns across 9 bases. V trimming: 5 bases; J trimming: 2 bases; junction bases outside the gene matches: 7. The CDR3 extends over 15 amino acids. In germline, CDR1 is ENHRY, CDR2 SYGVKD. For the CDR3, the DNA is TGTGCCATCAGTCTCCGACGACAGGGGGCCTACGAGCAGTACTTC. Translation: CAISLRRQGAYEQYF.

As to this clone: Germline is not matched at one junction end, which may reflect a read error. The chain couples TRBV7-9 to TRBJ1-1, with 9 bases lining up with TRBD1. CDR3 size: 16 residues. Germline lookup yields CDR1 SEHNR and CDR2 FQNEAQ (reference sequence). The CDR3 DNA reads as TGTTCCAGCAGCTCGAACAGGGGGCGGATGAACACTGAAGCTTTCTTT. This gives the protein CSSSSNRGRMNTEAFF. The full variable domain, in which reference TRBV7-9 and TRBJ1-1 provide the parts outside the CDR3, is DTGVSQNPRHKITKRGQNVTFRCDPISEHNRLYWYRQTLGQGPEFLTYFQNEAQLEKSRLLSDRFSAERPKGSFSTLEIQRTEQGDSAMYLCSSSSNRGRMNTEAFFGQGTRLTVV.

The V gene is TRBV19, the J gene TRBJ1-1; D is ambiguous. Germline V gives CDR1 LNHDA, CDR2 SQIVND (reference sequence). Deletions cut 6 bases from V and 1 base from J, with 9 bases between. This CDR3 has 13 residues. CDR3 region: CASRPQQNTEAFF. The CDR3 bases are TGTGCCAGTAGACCACAGCAGAACACTGAAGCTTTCTTT. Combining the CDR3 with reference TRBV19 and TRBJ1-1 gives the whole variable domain DGGITQSPKYLFRKEGQNVTLSCEQNLNHDAMYWYRQDPGQGLRLIYYSQIVNDFQKGDIAEGYSVSREKKESFPLTVTSAQKNPTAFYLCASRPQQNTEAFFGQGTRLTVV.

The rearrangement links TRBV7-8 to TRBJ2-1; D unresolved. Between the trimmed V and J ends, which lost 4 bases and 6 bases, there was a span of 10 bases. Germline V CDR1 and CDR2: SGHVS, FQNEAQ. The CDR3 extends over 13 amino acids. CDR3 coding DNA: TGTGCCAGCAGCTCCGGTGTCCGCAATGAGCAGTTCTTC. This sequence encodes CASSSGVRNEQFF.

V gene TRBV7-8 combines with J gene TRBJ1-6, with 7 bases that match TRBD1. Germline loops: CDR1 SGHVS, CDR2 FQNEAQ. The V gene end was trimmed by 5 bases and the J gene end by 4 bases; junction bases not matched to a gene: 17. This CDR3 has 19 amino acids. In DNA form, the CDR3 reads TGTGCCAGCAGCCATAAGTCGGCATGGGACAGCCTGTATAATTCACCCCTCCACTTT. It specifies CASSHKSAWDSLYNSPLHF.

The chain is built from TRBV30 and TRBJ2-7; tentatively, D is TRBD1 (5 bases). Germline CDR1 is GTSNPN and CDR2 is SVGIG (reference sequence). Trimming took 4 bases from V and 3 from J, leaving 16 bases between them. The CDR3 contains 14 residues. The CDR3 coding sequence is TGTGCCTGGAAACCTCCCGGCAGGGTCTACGAGCAGTACTTC. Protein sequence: CAWKPPGRVYEQYF.

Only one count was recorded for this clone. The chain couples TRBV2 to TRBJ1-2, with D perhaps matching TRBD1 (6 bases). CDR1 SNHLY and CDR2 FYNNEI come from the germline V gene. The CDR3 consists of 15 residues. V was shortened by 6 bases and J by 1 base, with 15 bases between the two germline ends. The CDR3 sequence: CASSLLDRNNYGYTF. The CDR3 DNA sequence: TGTGCCAGCAGCCTCTTGGACAGAAATAACTATGGCTACACCTTC.

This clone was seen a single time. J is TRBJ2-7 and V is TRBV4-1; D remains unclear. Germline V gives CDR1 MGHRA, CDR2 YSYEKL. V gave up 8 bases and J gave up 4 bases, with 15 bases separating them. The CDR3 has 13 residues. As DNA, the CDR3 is TGCGCCAGCTCTGTCCAGGTTTGGTACGAGCAGTACTTC. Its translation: CASSVQVWYEQYF.

CDR3 in amino acids: CASSRGAYNEQFF. CDR3 DNA: TGTGCCAGTAGCAGGGGCGCCTACAATGAGCAGTTCTTC. The chain joins TRBV19 to TRBJ2-1; TRBD1 might be the D (6 bases). V lost 6 bases, J lost 2 bases, and 8 bases lay in between. The CDR3 runs to 13 residues. Looked up from germline, CDR1 is LNHDA and CDR2 is SQIVND (reference sequence).

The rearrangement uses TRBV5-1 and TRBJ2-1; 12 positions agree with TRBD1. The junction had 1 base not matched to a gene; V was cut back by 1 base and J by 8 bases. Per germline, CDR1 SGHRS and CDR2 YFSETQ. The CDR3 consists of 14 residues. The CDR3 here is CASSLRDRGHEQFF. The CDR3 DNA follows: TGCGCCAGCAGCTTGAGGGACAGGGGGCATGAGCAGTTCTTC.

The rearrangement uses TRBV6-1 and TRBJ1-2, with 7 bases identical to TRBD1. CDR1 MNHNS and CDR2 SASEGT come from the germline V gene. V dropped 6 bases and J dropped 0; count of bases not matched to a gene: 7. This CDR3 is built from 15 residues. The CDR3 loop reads CASRAGTATNYGYTF. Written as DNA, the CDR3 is TGTGCCAGCAGGGCGGGGACAGCAACTAACTATGGCTACACCTTC.

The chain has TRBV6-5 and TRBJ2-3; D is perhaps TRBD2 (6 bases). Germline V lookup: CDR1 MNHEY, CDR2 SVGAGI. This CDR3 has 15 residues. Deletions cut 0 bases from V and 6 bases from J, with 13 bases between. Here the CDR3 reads CASSYSGRAGDTQYF. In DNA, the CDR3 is TGTGCCAGCAGTTACTCAGGCAGGGCGGGGGATACGCAGTATTTT.